The clone carrying this TCR beta chain was seen repeatedly, ten times or more. The junction shows a germline mismatch at one end, possibly a read error. Via MiXCR, TCRdb re-called the PCR reads. The table records roughly 44,000 clones, 20% to 30% of them present only once. All patients were untreated before thyroid surgery. This record belongs to a study of metastatic and nonmetastatic thyroid tumors. About the study: Patients with malignant and benign thyroid disease provided blood and tumor or nodule tissue, whose repertoires were compared.

The sequencing input was tumor tissue. The TCR was taken from a female donor with papillary thyroid cancer or a benign thyroid nodule (not recorded which). Some clones in this sample may be carry-over from other donors' samples.

The CDR3 region has the DNA TGCAGTGCTAGAGATCTGGGGACAGGACTCTTC. The encoded protein is CSARDLGTGLF. The chain uses TRBV20-1 and TRBJ2-7; 8 bases agree with TRBD1. The CDR3 has 11 residues. Germline values: CDR1 DFQATT, CDR2 SNEGSKA (reference sequence).